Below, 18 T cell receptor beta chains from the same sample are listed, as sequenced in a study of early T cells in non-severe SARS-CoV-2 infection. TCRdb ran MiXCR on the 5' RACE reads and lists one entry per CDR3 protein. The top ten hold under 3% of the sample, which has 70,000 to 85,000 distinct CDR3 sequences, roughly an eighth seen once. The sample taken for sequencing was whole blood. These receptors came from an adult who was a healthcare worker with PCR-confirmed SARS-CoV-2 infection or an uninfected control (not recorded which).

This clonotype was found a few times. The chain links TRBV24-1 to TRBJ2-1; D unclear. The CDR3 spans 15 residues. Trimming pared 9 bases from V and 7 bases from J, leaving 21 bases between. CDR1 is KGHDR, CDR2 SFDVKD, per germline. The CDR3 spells CATSPTSVVGNEQFF. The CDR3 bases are TGTGCCACCTCCCCGACATCGGTTGTCGGGAATGAGCAGTTCTTC.

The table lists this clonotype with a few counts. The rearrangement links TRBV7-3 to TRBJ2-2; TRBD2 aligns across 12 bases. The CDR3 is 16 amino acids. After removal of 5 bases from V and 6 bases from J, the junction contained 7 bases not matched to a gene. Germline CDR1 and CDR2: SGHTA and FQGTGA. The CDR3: CASSDSTSGSPGELFF. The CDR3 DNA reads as TGTGCCAGCAGCGACTCGACTAGCGGGAGTCCCGGGGAGCTGTTTTTT.

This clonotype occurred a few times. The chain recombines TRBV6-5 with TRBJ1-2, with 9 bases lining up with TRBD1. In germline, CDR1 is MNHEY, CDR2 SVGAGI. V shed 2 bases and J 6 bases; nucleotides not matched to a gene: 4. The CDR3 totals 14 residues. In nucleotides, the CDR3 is TGTGCCAGCAGTTACGGACAGGGGAGACATGGCTACACCTTC. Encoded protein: CASSYGQGRHGYTF.

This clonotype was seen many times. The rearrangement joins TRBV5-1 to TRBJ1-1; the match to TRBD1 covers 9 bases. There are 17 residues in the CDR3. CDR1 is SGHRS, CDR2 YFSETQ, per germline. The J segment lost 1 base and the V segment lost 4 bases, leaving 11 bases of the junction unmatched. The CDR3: CASSAEPPDRGNTEAFF. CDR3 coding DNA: TGCGCCAGCAGCGCGGAACCACCGGACAGGGGGAACACTGAAGCTTTCTTT.

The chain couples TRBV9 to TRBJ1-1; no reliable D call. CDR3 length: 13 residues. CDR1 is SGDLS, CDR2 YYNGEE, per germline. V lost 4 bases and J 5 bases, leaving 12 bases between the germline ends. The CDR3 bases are TGTGCCAGCAGCAGTAGATGGGGAACTGAAGCTTTCTTT. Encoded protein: CASSSRWGTEAFF.

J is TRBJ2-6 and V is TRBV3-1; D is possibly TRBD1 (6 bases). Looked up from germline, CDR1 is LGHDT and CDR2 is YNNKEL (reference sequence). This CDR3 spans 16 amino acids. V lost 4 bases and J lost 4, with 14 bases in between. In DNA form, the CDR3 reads TGTGCCAGCAGCCTTCCTACAGGGTCCGGGGCCAACGTCCTGACTTTC. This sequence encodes CASSLPTGSGANVLTF.

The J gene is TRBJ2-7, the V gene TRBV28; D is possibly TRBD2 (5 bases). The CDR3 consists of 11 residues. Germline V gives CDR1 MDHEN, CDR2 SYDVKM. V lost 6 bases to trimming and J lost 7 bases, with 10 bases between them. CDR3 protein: CASSEGLEQYF. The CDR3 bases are TGTGCCAGCAGCGAGGGATTAGAGCAGTACTTC. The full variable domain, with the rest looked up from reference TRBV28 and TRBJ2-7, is DVKVTQSSRYLVKRTGEKVFLECVQDMDHENMFWYRQDPGLGLRLIYFSYDVKMKEKGDIPEGYSVSREKKERFSLILESASTNQTSMYLCASSEGLEQYFGPGTRLTVT.

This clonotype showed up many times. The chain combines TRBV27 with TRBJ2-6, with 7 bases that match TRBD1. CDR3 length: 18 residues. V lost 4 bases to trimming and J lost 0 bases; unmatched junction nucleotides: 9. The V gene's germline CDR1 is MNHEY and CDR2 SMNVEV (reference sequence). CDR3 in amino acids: CASSSGRGRLSGANVLTF. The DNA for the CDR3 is TGTGCCAGCAGTTCAGGTAGGGGGCGCCTCTCTGGGGCCAACGTCCTGACTTTC.

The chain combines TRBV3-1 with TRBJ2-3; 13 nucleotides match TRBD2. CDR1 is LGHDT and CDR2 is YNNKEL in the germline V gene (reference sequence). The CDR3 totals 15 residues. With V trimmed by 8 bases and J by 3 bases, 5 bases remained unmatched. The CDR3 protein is CASGTSGGATDTQYF. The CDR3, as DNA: TGTGCCAGCGGTACTAGCGGGGGGGCAACAGATACGCAGTATTTT.

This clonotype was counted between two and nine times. In DNA, the CDR3 is TGTGCCAGCAGCGGGGTACTTCCCGCCTACAATGAGCAGTTCTTC. Amino acid sequence: CASSGVLPAYNEQFF. This sequence joins TRBV5-5 and TRBJ2-1; D is unresolved. Trimming took 4 bases from V and 2 from J, leaving 13 bases between them. The CDR3 extends over 15 amino acids. Germline V CDR1 and CDR2: SGHKS, YYEKEE (reference sequence).

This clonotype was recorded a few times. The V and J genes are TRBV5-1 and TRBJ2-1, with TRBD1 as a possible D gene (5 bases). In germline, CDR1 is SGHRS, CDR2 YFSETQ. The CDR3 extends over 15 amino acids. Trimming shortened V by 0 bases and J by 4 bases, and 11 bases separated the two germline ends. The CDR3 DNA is TGCGCCAGCAGCTTGGAAGGGGCAGTTTACAATGAGCAGTTCTTC. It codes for CASSLEGAVYNEQFF.

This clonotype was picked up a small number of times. CDR3 region: CASRLGPGLSTDTQYF. The CDR3 coding sequence is TGTGCCAGCCGCCTTGGGCCAGGGCTGTCCACAGATACGCAGTATTTT. The chain combines TRBV7-8 with TRBJ2-3; a weak D match, TRBD1 (5 bases). This CDR3 contains 16 residues. Germline V gene data show CDR1 as SGHVS and CDR2 as FQNEAQ. Trimming removed 8 bases from V and 2 bases from J, with 20 bases in between.

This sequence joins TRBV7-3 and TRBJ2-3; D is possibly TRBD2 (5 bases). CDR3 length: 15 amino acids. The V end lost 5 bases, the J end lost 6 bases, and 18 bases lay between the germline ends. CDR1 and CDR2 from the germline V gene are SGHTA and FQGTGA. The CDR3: CASSPRGGVRDTQYF. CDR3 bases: TGTGCCAGCAGCCCACGGGGTGGGGTCAGGGATACGCAGTATTTT.

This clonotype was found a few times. The CDR3 region is CSVGGGNTIYF. Written as DNA, the CDR3 is TGCAGCGTTGGAGGCGGAAACACCATATATTTT. The genes are TRBV29-1 and TRBJ1-3; no definite D call. Per the germline V gene, CDR1 is SQVTM and CDR2 is ANQGSEA. The CDR3 has 11 residues. Trimming removed 4 bases from V and 4 bases from J, with 5 bases in between. Drawing the rest from reference TRBV29-1 and TRBJ1-3, the complete variable domain is SAVISQKPSRDICQRGTSLTIQCQVDSQVTMMFWYRQQPGQSLTLIATANQGSEATYESGFVIDKFPISRPNLTFSTLTVSNMSPEDSSIYLCSVGGGNTIYFGEGSWLTVV.

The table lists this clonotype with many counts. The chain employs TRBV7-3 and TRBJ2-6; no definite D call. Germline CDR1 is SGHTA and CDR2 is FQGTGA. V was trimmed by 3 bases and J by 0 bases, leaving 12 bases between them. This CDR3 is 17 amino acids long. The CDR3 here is CASSLAAPSSGANVLTF. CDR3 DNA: TGTGCCAGCAGCTTGGCCGCCCCCAGCTCTGGGGCCAACGTCCTGACTTTC.

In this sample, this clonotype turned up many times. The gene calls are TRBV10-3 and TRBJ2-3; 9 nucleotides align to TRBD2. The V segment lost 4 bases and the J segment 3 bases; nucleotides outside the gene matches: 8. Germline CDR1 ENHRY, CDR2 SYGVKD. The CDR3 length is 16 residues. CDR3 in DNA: TGTGCCATCAGTGTTCGTTCTAGCGGGGTAACAGATACGCAGTATTTT. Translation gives CAISVRSSGVTDTQYF.

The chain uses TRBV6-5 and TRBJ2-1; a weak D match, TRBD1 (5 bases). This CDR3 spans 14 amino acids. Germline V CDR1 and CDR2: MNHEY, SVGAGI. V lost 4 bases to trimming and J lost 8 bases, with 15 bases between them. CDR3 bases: TGTGCCAGCAGTTCTTACAGGCCTTCGGATGAGCAGTTCTTC. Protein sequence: CASSSYRPSDEQFF.

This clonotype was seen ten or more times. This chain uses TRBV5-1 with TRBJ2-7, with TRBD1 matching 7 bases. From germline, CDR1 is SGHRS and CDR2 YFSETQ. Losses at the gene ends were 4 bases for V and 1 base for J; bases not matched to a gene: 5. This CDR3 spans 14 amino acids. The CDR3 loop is CASSQGGQSYEQYF. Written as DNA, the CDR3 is TGCGCCAGCAGCCAAGGGGGACAGTCCTACGAGCAGTACTTC.